Below, one TCR beta chain is given with its context. Drawn from each donor were ten milliliters of peripheral blood. PBMCs numbering at least 6.5 million were isolated per sample. This record belongs to a study of blood T cells in healthy people across ages. The germline V gene encodes CDR1 SGHKS and CDR2 YYEKEE (reference sequence). The CDR3 length is 16 residues. V was clipped by 5 bases and J by 4 bases; unmatched bases: 12. A sample-barcoded 5' primer and a J-beta primer mix were used in a second PCR of roughly 7 to 12 cycles. CDR3-containing paired-end reads numbering at least 2.5 million came from each sample. TCRdb recomputed calls from the 5' RACE reads with MiXCR, one row per CDR3 protein. The sample lists hundreds of thousands of distinct CDR3 sequences, approximately 50% occurring once.

The V and J genes are TRBV5-5 and TRBJ2-5; 9 bases are a match to TRBD1. Sequenced material: blood. This TCR derives from a man aged 55 to 70 in good health. The CDR3 sequence: CASRSGQGDPRETQYF. The CDR3 DNA follows: TGTGCCAGCAGATCGGGACAGGGAGACCCCCGAGAGACCCAGTACTTC. The whole variable domain, remainder taken from reference TRBV5-5 and TRBJ2-5, is DAGVTQSPTHLIKTRGQQVTLRCSPISGHKSVSWYQQVLGQGPQFIFQYYEKEERGRGNFPDRFSARQFPNYSSELNVNALLLGDSALYLCASRSGQGDPRETQYFGPGTRLLVL.